This T cell receptor (beta chain) was captured in a study of T cells in Graves' hyperthyroidism and ophthalmopathy. Study-level information: Peripheral blood was drawn at first diagnosis, prior to all treatment. Study-wide points: Blood also carried most thyroid clonotypes expanded above 0.001.

Of note for this clonotype: Its antigen is not identified.

The PBMCs were sourced from fresh peripheral blood (about 9.7 ml). With 0 bases clipped from V and 3 bases from J, the junction kept 3 bases outside the gene matches. CDR3 length: 17 amino acids. Germline CDR1 and CDR2: LGHNA and YNFKEQ. What was amplified from RNA transcripts were TCR beta CDR3 regions. HTBI primers were used for first-round RT-PCR of the TCR CDR3. One entry per CDR3 protein, called by TCRdb with MiXCR from the multiplex PCR reads. Of 600,000 to 650,000 distinct CDR3 sequences in the sample, under 25% were seen once. The rearrangement links TRBV4-2 to TRBJ1-6; 9 bases align to TRBD1. The receptor was isolated from a man aged 25-40 years with Graves' ophthalmopathy. The sample comprised blood. Here the CDR3 reads CASSQEGQGYYNSPLHF. CDR3 nucleotides: TGTGCCAGCAGCCAAGAAGGACAGGGGTACTATAATTCACCCCTCCACTTT.